Listed below are T cell receptor beta chains from one sample, sequenced in a study of regulatory T cells in long-lasting Graves disease. TCRdb re-called the multiplex PCR reads through MiXCR, storing one row per CDR3 protein. This table has about 460,000 distinct CDR3 sequences, 22% appearing once. The starting material was peripheral blood mononuclear cells (PBMCs), obtained when the disease was refractory, from a patient treated with antithyroid drugs. Receptors originate from a female donor with Graves disease. The CDR3 runs from the conserved cysteine through the conserved F or W. The D gene is left open where the match is weak. Size is stated for part of the rows, as once, few or many counts, or as a class when the clone is expanded.

few	TRBJ1-2	TRBD1	TRBV29-1	CSVEKLTGGYGYTF	TGCAGCGTTGAAAAACTGACAGGGGGATATGGCTACACCTTC
many	TRBJ1-5	.	TRBV10-3	CAIGEGRGDQPQHF	TGTGCCATCGGCGAGGGCAGGGGCGATCAGCCCCAGCATTTT
few	TRBJ1-1	.	TRBV20-1	CSASGGFNTEAFF	TGCAGTGCTAGCGGGGGGTTTAACACTGAAGCTTTCTTT
few	TRBJ1-2	.	TRBV6-2/TRBV6-3	CASSLTDSGYGYTF	TGTGCCAGCAGTCTTACGGACAGCGGCTATGGCTACACCTTC
many	TRBJ2-5	.	TRBV11-2	CASHEKGVRETQYF	TGTGCCAGCCACGAAAAGGGTGTACGGGAGACCCAGTACTTC
many	TRBJ2-7	.	TRBV7-3	CASSLTRGEQYF	TGTGCCAGCAGCCTCACCCGCGGAGAGCAGTACTTC
many	TRBJ1-1	.	TRBV27	CASSFIGGRFEAFF	TGTGCCAGCAGTTTTATTGGGGGGCGTTTTGAAGCTTTCTTT
.	TRBJ1-2	.	TRBV6-1	CATRGDNYGYTF	TGTGCCACACGGGGAGATAACTATGGCTACACCTTC
many	TRBJ1-2	TRBD1	TRBV2	CAGTRDRANYGYTF	TGTGCCGGGACCCGGGACAGAGCTAACTATGGCTACACCTTC
many	TRBJ1-2	.	TRBV13	CASSSDKGSYGYTF	TGTGCCAGCAGCTCCGACAAAGGTAGCTATGGCTACACCTTC
.	TRBJ1-2	.	TRBV6-5	CASSYPIGNYGYTF	TGTGCCAGCAGTTACCCCATTGGGAACTATGGCTACACCTTC
.	TRBJ2-7	.	TRBV19	CASSILRVPIYEQYF	TGTGCCAGTAGTATTTTGAGGGTGCCCATCTACGAGCAGTACTTC
.	TRBJ2-7	TRBD2	TRBV6-9	CASSYQRGGHEQYF	TGTGCCAGCAGTTACCAGCGGGGGGGCCACGAGCAGTACTTC
few	TRBJ1-4	.	TRBV24-1	CATSFIVATNEKLFF	TGTGCCACCAGCTTCATAGTTGCAACTAATGAAAAACTGTTTTTT
many	TRBJ1-6	TRBD1	TRBV28	CASSAPEDRRGNSPLHF	TGTGCCAGCAGTGCGCCCGAGGACAGGAGAGGTAATTCACCCCTCCACTTT
many	TRBJ2-7	.	TRBV2	CASRVVEQYF	TGTGCCAGCAGGGTTGTAGAGCAGTACTTC
.	TRBJ2-2	.	TRBV9	CASSLTAANTGELFF	TGTGCCAGCTCCCTGACAGCCGCGAACACCGGGGAGCTGTTTTTT
many	TRBJ1-5	.	TRBV25-1	CASSTRGGPNQPQHF	TGTGCCAGCAGTACACGGGGCGGGCCAAATCAGCCCCAGCATTTT
few	TRBJ1-1	.	TRBV19	CASSPALESGSTEALF	TGTGCCAGTAGTCCAGCCTTAGAGAGCGGGTCCACTGAAGCTCTCTTT
.	TRBJ2-7	.	TRBV30	CAWSTLSGYEQYF	TGTGCCTGGAGTACTCTCTCCGGCTACGAGCAGTACTTC
many	TRBJ2-7	TRBD2	TRBV12-3/TRBV12-4	CASSIRTSGSWEQYF	TGTGCCAGCAGCATCCGGACTAGCGGGAGTTGGGAGCAGTACTTC
.	TRBJ1-2	.	TRBV6-1	CASTRVASLNYGYTF	TGTGCCAGCACCCGGGTAGCCAGTCTTAACTATGGCTACACCTTC
many	TRBJ1-5	.	TRBV2	CASSERRDQPQHF	TGTGCCAGCAGCGAGCGTCGAGATCAGCCCCAGCATTTT
many	TRBJ1-4	.	TRBV11-2	CASRTWGGLNEKLFF	TGTGCCAGCAGAACGTGGGGGGGATTGAATGAAAAACTGTTTTTT
few	TRBJ2-5	.	TRBV15	CATSSDPLEGGRETQYF	TGTGCCACCAGCAGCGACCCCTTGGAAGGGGGTCGGGAGACCCAGTACTTC
.	TRBJ2-4	TRBD2	TRBV19	CASSNPPGLALAKNIQYF	TGTGCCAGTAGCAACCCCCCGGGACTAGCGCTAGCCAAAAACATTCAGTACTTC
.	TRBJ2-7	TRBD1	TRBV6-1	CASSRPPTGTGDKKQYF	TGTGCCAGCAGTCGACCCCCCACCGGGACAGGGGATAAGAAGCAGTACTTC
once	TRBJ1-2	.	TRBV11-2	CASSLNRAGDGYTF	TGTGCCAGCAGCTTAAATAGGGCAGGGGATGGCTACACCTTC
many	TRBJ1-5	.	TRBV28	CASTWTEHSNQPQHF	TGTGCCAGCACCTGGACGGAACATAGCAATCAGCCCCAGCATTTT
few	TRBJ2-2	.	TRBV5-6	CASSSTDRTPHTGELFF	TGTGCCAGCAGCTCTACGGACAGAACACCACACACCGGGGAGCTGTTTTTT
few	TRBJ2-4	.	TRBV6-1	CASSPGQTKNIQYF	TGTGCCAGCAGCCCCGGACAGACCAAAAACATTCAGTACTTC
many	TRBJ2-5	TRBD2	TRBV29-1	CSVLGTSGREETQYF	TGCAGCGTCTTAGGGACTAGCGGGAGGGAAGAGACCCAGTACTTC
few	TRBJ2-4	.	TRBV25-1	CASSLGQIQYF	TGTGCCAGCAGTCTTGGACAGATTCAGTACTTC
many	TRBJ1-2	.	TRBV2	CASRAAGDGYTF	TGTGCCAGCAGGGCAGCGGGTGACGGCTACACCTTC
few	TRBJ1-6	.	TRBV19	CASSPLGIITSPLHF	TGTGCCAGTAGCCCCCTTGGGATAATCACCTCACCCCTCCACTTT
many	TRBJ2-7	.	TRBV20-1	CSATFGAGGYEQYF	TGCAGTGCCACTTTTGGCGCAGGTGGATACGAGCAGTACTTC
.	TRBJ2-5	TRBD2	TRBV9	CASSVAIGGAGETQYF	TGTGCCAGCAGCGTAGCAATCGGGGGGGCGGGGGAGACCCAGTACTTC
few	TRBJ2-7	TRBD2	TRBV5-1	CASSLNPSGGYISYEQYF	TGCGCCAGCAGCTTGAATCCTAGCGGGGGGTATATATCCTACGAGCAGTACTTC
few	TRBJ2-1	TRBD1	TRBV12-3/TRBV12-4	CASRTTGGNGYEQFF	TGTGCCAGCAGGACGACAGGGGGTAATGGCTATGAGCAGTTCTTC
.	TRBJ1-1	.	TRBV19	CASSMGRAMNTEAFF	TGTGCCAGTAGTATGGGCAGGGCCATGAACACTGAAGCTTTCTTT
.	TRBJ2-5	TRBD1	TRBV7-2	CASSWDSLRETQYF	TGTGCCAGCAGCTGGGACAGTTTGAGGGAGACCCAGTACTTC
.	TRBJ2-7	TRBD2	TRBV7-9	CASSLSGGDQYF	TGTGCCAGCAGCTTAAGCGGGGGGGATCAGTACTTC
many	TRBJ1-2	.	TRBV3-1	CASFQAGYGYTF	TGTGCCAGCTTCCAGGCGGGCTATGGCTACACCTTC
many	TRBJ1-5	.	TRBV12-3/TRBV12-4	CASSLAGARGQPQHF	TGTGCCAGCAGTTTAGCGGGGGCTCGTGGTCAGCCCCAGCATTTT
.	TRBJ2-2	.	TRBV9	CASSVDSGLGGELFF	TGTGCCAGCAGCGTAGACTCGGGGCTTGGCGGGGAGCTGTTTTTT
many	TRBJ2-5	.	TRBV11-2	CASSLYRDQETQYF	TGTGCCAGCAGCTTATACAGGGACCAAGAGACCCAGTACTTC